This T cell receptor (beta chain) was captured in a study of blood T cell repertoires in COVID-19. The wider study: Italy, Spain and the United States were the sources of the convalescent and acute COVID-19 samples. PBMCs, B-cell-depleted T cells, or T cells were the source of the cDNA or gDNA that made up the material.

Methods used by the authors: Researchers report that nucleated cell counts were estimated from reference gene primer amplification. Only in-frame clones appear in the TCRdb table, and some are missing; sequencing was by immunoSEQ multiplex PCR. That table furnishes V, J and clone size, whereas the DNA furnished D and trimming. The repertoire includes roughly 150,000 clones, 90% to 95% of them detected once, and less than 2% sits in the top ten. Seattle's enrolled individuals joined amid active infection and were then monitored longitudinally. Germline CDR1 reads MNHEY; CDR2 reads SMNVEV (reference sequence). CDR3 length: 12 residues. Trimming removed 8 bases at V and 1 base at J, with 6 bases between.

The genes are TRBV27 and TRBJ2-1; no definite D call. The receptor was derived from a woman aged 60-75 years with COVID-19, enrolled during active disease. The sample comprised peripheral blood. CDR3 in DNA: TGTGCCAGCCTAGGTTCCTACAATGAGCAGTTCTTC. Translated, it gives CASLGSYNEQFF.